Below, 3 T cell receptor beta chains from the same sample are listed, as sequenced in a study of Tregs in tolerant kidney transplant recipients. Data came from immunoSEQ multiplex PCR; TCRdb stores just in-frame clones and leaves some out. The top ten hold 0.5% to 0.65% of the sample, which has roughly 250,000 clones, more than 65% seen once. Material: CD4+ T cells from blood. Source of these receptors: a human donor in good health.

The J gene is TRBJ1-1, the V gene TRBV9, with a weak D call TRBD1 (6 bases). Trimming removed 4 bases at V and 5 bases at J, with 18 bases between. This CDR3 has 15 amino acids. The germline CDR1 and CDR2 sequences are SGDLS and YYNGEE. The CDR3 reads CASSPTGAGGTEAFF. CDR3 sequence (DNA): TGTGCCAGCAGCCCGACAGGAGCGGGGGGAACTGAAGCTTTCTTT.

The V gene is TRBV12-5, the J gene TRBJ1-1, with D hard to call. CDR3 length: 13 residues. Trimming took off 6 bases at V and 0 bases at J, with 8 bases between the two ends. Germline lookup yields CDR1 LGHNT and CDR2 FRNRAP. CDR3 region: CASGRGMNTEAFF. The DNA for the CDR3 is TGTGCTAGTGGCCGAGGGATGAACACTGAAGCTTTCTTT.

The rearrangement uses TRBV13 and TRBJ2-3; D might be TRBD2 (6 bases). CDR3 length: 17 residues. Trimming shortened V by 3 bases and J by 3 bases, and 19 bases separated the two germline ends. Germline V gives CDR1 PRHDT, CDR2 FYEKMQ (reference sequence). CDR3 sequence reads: CASSFQRAFPGTDTQYF. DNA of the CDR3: TGTGCCAGCAGCTTCCAGCGGGCATTTCCAGGGACAGATACGCAGTATTTT.